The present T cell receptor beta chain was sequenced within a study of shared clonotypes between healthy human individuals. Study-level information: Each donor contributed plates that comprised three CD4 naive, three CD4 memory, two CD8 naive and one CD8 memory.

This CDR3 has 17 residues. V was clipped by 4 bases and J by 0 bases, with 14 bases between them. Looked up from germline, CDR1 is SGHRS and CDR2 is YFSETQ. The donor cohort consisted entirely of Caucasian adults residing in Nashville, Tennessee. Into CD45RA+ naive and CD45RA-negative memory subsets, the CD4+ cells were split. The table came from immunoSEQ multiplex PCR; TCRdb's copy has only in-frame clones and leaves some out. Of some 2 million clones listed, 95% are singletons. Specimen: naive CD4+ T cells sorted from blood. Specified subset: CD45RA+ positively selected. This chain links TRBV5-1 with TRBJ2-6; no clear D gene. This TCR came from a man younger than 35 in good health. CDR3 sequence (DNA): TGCGCCAGCAGCGCTGGCCCGACCCCCTCTGGGGCCAACGTCCTGACTTTC. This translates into CASSAGPTPSGANVLTF.